Listed below are T cell receptor beta chains from one sample, sequenced in a study of blood T cell repertoires in COVID-19. The repertoire was sequenced with immunoSEQ multiplex PCR; TCRdb's copy has only in-frame clones and lacks some. The sample lists approximately 19,000 clones, about 92% occurring once. The sequenced sample consisted of peripheral blood. These receptors originate from a human donor in a cohort sampled during active COVID-19. Both conserved end residues are part of each CDR3. The D gene is left open where the match is weak. Size tells how often a clone was seen (once, few, many) or the class of an expanded clone, and some rows leave it out.

V	J	D	size	CDR3	DNA
TRBV5-4	TRBJ2-5	TRBD2	NA	CASSLGLAGGFGETQYF	TGTGCCAGCAGCCTTGGACTAGCGGGAGGGTTTGGGGAGACCCAGTACTTC
TRBV9	TRBJ1-5	NA	NA	CASRGHSLSQPQHF	TGTGCCAGCAGGGGACACTCCCTATCCCAGCCCCAGCATTTT
TRBV9	TRBJ1-3	TRBD1	NA	CASSLTGGGDTIYF	TGTGCCAGCAGCCTTACAGGGGGCGGGGACACCATATATTTT
TRBV30	TRBJ2-7	NA	few	CAWSPPDTSSYEQYF	TGTGCCTGGAGTCCCCCAGACACGAGCTCCTACGAGCAGTACTTC
TRBV9	TRBJ1-6	NA	NA	CASSPGQINSPLHF	TGTGCCAGCAGCCCAGGACAAATTAATTCACCCCTCCACTTT
TRBV14	TRBJ2-5	NA	NA	CASSQDGGGAQETQYF	TGTGCCAGCAGCCAAGATGGGGGGGGCGCCCAAGAGACCCAGTACTTC
TRBV18	TRBJ2-4	TRBD1	NA	CASSTDRGAKNIQYF	TGTGCCAGCTCGACTGACAGGGGAGCCAAAAACATTCAGTACTTC
TRBV11-2	TRBJ2-3	NA	NA	CASSSDSHSTDTQYF	TGTGCCAGCAGCTCGGACAGCCATAGCACAGATACGCAGTATTTT
TRBV11-2	TRBJ2-5	TRBD1	once	CASSLRPQGAVEETQYF	TGTGCCAGCAGCTTACGTCCACAGGGGGCGGTAGAGGAGACCCAGTACTTC
TRBV18	TRBJ2-1	NA	NA	CASSPGLGGLDQSEQFF	TGTGCCAGCTCACCGGGCCTGGGAGGTCTGGATCAGAGTGAGCAGTTCTTC
TRBV4-1	TRBJ2-2	TRBD2	NA	CASSQGAGGDTGELFF	TGCGCCAGCAGCCAAGGAGCGGGGGGTGACACCGGGGAGCTGTTTTTT
TRBV27	TRBJ2-5	NA	NA	CASSLRSTQETQYF	TGTGCCAGCAGTTTACGGAGCACTCAAGAGACCCAGTACTTC
TRBV11-2	TRBJ2-5	NA	NA	CASSPQGAGGETQYF	TGTGCCAGCAGCCCGCAGGGGGCGGGAGGGGAGACCCAGTACTTC
TRBV6-2/TRBV6-3	TRBJ2-7	NA	NA	CASSYGQFSYEQYF	TGTGCCAGCAGTTACGGACAGTTCTCCTACGAGCAGTACTTC
TRBV21-1	TRBJ2-1	NA	NA	CASSSRKGQKNHNEQFF	TGTGCCAGCAGCTCACGGAAGGGACAGAAGAACCACAATGAGCAGTTCTTC
TRBV6-5	TRBJ2-5	NA	NA	CASSYDGGETQYF	TGTGCCAGCAGTTACGACGGGGGAGAGACCCAGTACTTC